This is a list of T cell receptor beta chains from one sample in a study of cytomegalovirus exposure and HLA in healthy donors. Sequencing was performed with immunoSEQ multiplex PCR; in TCRdb, only in-frame clones are kept and a portion is missing. The profile shows under 200,000 clones, approximately 80% of them singletons. Sequenced sample: PBMCs. These receptors were taken from a man in his forties in good health and CMV-seropositive. The CDR3 runs from the conserved cysteine through the conserved F or W. D genes are given only for firm matches. Only some rows state a clone size, as once, few, many or a class for expanded clones.

d_call: TRBD1; v_call: TRBV6-6; j_call: TRBJ2-7; clone_size: few; cdr3_nt: TGTGCCAGCAGTTACTCGCCCGGGACAGGAGACGAGCAGTACTTC; cdr3_aa: CASSYSPGTGDEQYF
d_call: TRBD2; v_call: TRBV9; j_call: TRBJ2-3; clone_size: .; cdr3_nt: TGTGCCAGCAGCGCTTTAGCGGGAGGAGGGCCAGATACGCAGTATTTT; cdr3_aa: CASSALAGGGPDTQYF
d_call: TRBD2; v_call: TRBV9; j_call: TRBJ2-5; clone_size: .; cdr3_nt: TGTGCCAGCAGCGATCAGACTAGCGGGAAGGGGAGAGAGACCCAGTACTTC; cdr3_aa: CASSDQTSGKGRETQYF
d_call: TRBD2; v_call: TRBV7-3; j_call: TRBJ2-1; clone_size: .; cdr3_nt: TGTGCCAGCAGCTCCCACCCAGGAGGAGCGGGAGCGGATGAGCAGTTCTTC; cdr3_aa: CASSSHPGGAGADEQFF
d_call: TRBD2; v_call: TRBV6-4; j_call: TRBJ2-3; clone_size: .; cdr3_nt: TGTGCCAGCAGTGACGGGACTAGCGGCACAGATACGCAGTATTTT; cdr3_aa: CASSDGTSGTDTQYF
d_call: .; v_call: TRBV12-5; j_call: TRBJ1-6; clone_size: few; cdr3_nt: TGTGCTAGTGGTGGGAAACAGGGAGCTAATTCACCCCTCCACTTT; cdr3_aa: CASGGKQGANSPLHF
d_call: .; v_call: TRBV28; j_call: TRBJ2-4; clone_size: .; cdr3_nt: TGTGCCAGCACCCCTTCTACTCCTCTAGCCAAAAACATTCAGTACTTC; cdr3_aa: CASTPSTPLAKNIQYF
d_call: TRBD2; v_call: TRBV27; j_call: TRBJ2-7; clone_size: .; cdr3_nt: TGTGCCAGCTGGGGGGCTAGCGGGAGGGGGTACGAGCAGTACTTC; cdr3_aa: CASWGASGRGYEQYF
d_call: TRBD2; v_call: TRBV7-3; j_call: TRBJ2-1; clone_size: .; cdr3_nt: TGTGCCAGCAGCTTAGGCGGACTAGCCGGGGTCGATGAGCAGTTCTTC; cdr3_aa: CASSLGGLAGVDEQFF
d_call: TRBD1; v_call: TRBV18; j_call: TRBJ1-1; clone_size: .; cdr3_nt: TGTGCCAGCTCACGAGAAACAGGGGGCACTGAAGCTTTCTTT; cdr3_aa: CASSRETGGTEAFF
d_call: TRBD1; v_call: TRBV6-5; j_call: TRBJ1-1; clone_size: .; cdr3_nt: TGTGCCAGCAGGGCGGCCAGGGGGCTCGACACTGAAGCTTTCTTT; cdr3_aa: CASRAARGLDTEAFF
d_call: .; v_call: TRBV23-1; j_call: TRBJ1-4; clone_size: .; cdr3_nt: TGCGCCAGCAGTGTTACAGGGTTAGCTAATGAAAAACTGTTTTTT; cdr3_aa: CASSVTGLANEKLFF
d_call: .; v_call: TRBV9; j_call: TRBJ1-3; clone_size: .; cdr3_nt: TGTGCCAGCAGCGTAGACCCCCTAGGTTCTGGAAACACCATATATTTT; cdr3_aa: CASSVDPLGSGNTIYF
d_call: .; v_call: TRBV10-3; j_call: TRBJ1-5; clone_size: .; cdr3_nt: TGTGCCATCAGTCCTACCGGCGGAGGTCAGCCCCAGCATTTT; cdr3_aa: CAISPTGGGQPQHF
d_call: TRBD1; v_call: TRBV7-9; j_call: TRBJ1-2; clone_size: .; cdr3_nt: TGTGCCAGCCGGGGGAGGACAGGGTTCTACTATGGCTACACCTTC; cdr3_aa: CASRGRTGFYYGYTF
d_call: TRBD1; v_call: TRBV30; j_call: TRBJ2-5; clone_size: .; cdr3_nt: TGTGCCTGGAGTGACAGGGGGCGGAAGGAGCAGTACTTC; cdr3_aa: CAWSDRGRKEQYF
d_call: .; v_call: TRBV4-3; j_call: TRBJ2-6; clone_size: .; cdr3_nt: TGCGCCAGCAGCCAAGACCCGGCGGCCTATTACTCTGGGGCCAACGTCCTGACTTTC; cdr3_aa: CASSQDPAAYYSGANVLTF
d_call: TRBD1; v_call: TRBV27; j_call: TRBJ1-2; clone_size: .; cdr3_nt: TGTGCCAGCAGTTCCCCCTCCAGACAGGGGGCTAACTATGGCTACACCTTC; cdr3_aa: CASSSPSRQGANYGYTF
d_call: .; v_call: TRBV7-9; j_call: TRBJ2-2; clone_size: .; cdr3_nt: TGTGCCAGCAGCCCCTGGGGTAGCGGAGGATCTTTGAACACCGGGGAGCTGTTTTTT; cdr3_aa: CASSPWGSGGSLNTGELFF
d_call: TRBD1; v_call: TRBV7-6; j_call: TRBJ2-7; clone_size: once; cdr3_nt: TGTGCCAGCAGCCCGGGACAGATCAGGTACGAGCAGTACTTC; cdr3_aa: CASSPGQIRYEQYF